What follows are 7 T cell receptor beta chains derived from one specimen sequenced in a study of blood T cell repertoires in COVID-19. This table comes from immunoSEQ multiplex PCR, and its TCRdb copy is limited to in-frame clones, with some not included. The sample includes 70,000 or so clones, around nine tenths seen only once; the top ten take approximately 20%. Sequencing was performed on peripheral blood. The source is a woman aged 80 or over with acute or convalescent COVID-19.

This clone appeared once. The rearrangement joins TRBV28 to TRBJ1-5; no firm D call. Germline CDR1 reads MDHEN; CDR2 reads SYDVKM. The V gene lost 7 bases and the J gene lost 3 bases, with 7 bases spanning the gap. The CDR3 contains 12 residues. The DNA of the CDR3 is TGTGCCAGCAACCTATTCAATCAGCCCCAGCATTTT. It yields the protein CASNLFNQPQHF.

The chain joins TRBV28 to TRBJ2-1, with unresolved D. The germline CDR1 and CDR2 sequences are MDHEN and SYDVKM. CDR3 size: 12 residues. The ends were cut back, 5 bases at V and 8 bases at J, with 10 bases in the middle. In DNA form, the CDR3 reads TGTGCCAGCAGTCCTGACTGGTATGAGCAGTTCTTC. Translation gives CASSPDWYEQFF.

The chain uses TRBV24-1 and TRBJ2-3; 10 bases line up with TRBD1. This CDR3 contains 18 residues. Losses at the gene ends were 3 bases for V and 1 base for J; bases not matched to a gene: 9. CDR1 and CDR2 from the germline V gene are KGHDR and SFDVKD. The CDR3 here is CATSDRSGGQGRTDTQYF. The CDR3 bases are TGTGCCACCAGTGATCGATCGGGGGGACAGGGGCGCACAGATACGCAGTATTTT.

This sequence joins TRBV11-3 and TRBJ2-1, with 10 bases matching TRBD2. CDR1 is SGHNT, CDR2 YENEEA, per germline. The junction had 0 bases not matched to a gene; V was cut back by 1 base and J by 9 bases. There are 13 residues in the CDR3. The chain's CDR3 is CASSLGLAGEQFF. Here the CDR3 DNA reads TGTGCCAGCAGCTTAGGACTAGCGGGTGAGCAGTTCTTC.

This clone appeared once. The J gene is TRBJ2-3, the V gene TRBV28, with 13 positions matching TRBD2. J lost 6 bases, V lost 5 bases, and 8 bases had no gene match. There are 16 residues in the CDR3. Germline V gene lookup returns CDR1 MDHEN and CDR2 SYDVKM. CDR3 loop: CASSAPRTSGSDTQYF. CDR3 nucleotides: TGTGCCAGCAGTGCGCCGCGGACTAGCGGGAGTGATACGCAGTATTTT.

The chain couples TRBV6-5 to TRBJ2-3; TRBD2 agrees at 11 bases. Trimming took 6 bases from V and 5 from J; bases not matched to a gene: 7. CDR3 length: 15 residues. Germline values: CDR1 MNHEY, CDR2 SVGAGI. The CDR3 DNA is TGTGCCAGCAGGGGACTAGCGGTTGGGCGAGATACGCAGTATTTT. Protein: CASRGLAVGRDTQYF.

This chain joins TRBV27 and TRBJ1-6; D possibly corresponds to TRBD1 (6 bases). Trimming left V 1 base short and J 9 bases short, with 10 bases between. This CDR3 is built from 14 residues. Germline CDR1 MNHEY, CDR2 SMNVEV (reference sequence). The chain's CDR3 is CASSLLGAGSPLHF. Here the CDR3 DNA reads TGTGCCAGCAGTTTATTGGGGGCCGGTTCACCCCTCCACTTT.